A single sample is the source of the 26 T cell receptor beta chains below, sequenced in a study of long-term antiretroviral therapy in people with HIV. Version v3.0 of the immunoSEQ assay was performed at survey level. Only in-frame clones appear in the TCRdb table, and some are missing; sequencing was by immunoSEQ multiplex PCR. The sample holds tens of thousands of clones, 81% seen once. The sequences come from unsorted PBMCs, collected 0.1 years before starting antiretroviral therapy. Source of these receptors: a man aged 40-50 years with HIV.

The rearrangement uses TRBV18 and TRBJ2-5; 7 nucleotides align to TRBD2. With V trimmed by 0 bases and J by 5 bases, 0 bases remained unmatched. The CDR3 loop spans 13 amino acids. The germline V gene has CDR1 KGHSH and CDR2 LQKENI. CDR3 residues: CASSPPGGETQYF. The CDR3 DNA reads TGTGCCAGCTCACCACCGGGAGGGGAGACCCAGTACTTC.

The chain links TRBV4-3 to TRBJ1-1; D gene uncertain. CDR3 length: 17 residues. Germline lookup yields CDR1 LGHNA and CDR2 YSLEER. The V and J ends lost 0 bases and 5 bases respectively, with 19 bases between them. The CDR3 reads CASSQDRRHLQNTEAFF. In DNA, the CDR3 is TGCGCCAGCAGCCAAGATCGAAGACACCTCCAAAATACTGAAGCTTTCTTT.

CDR3 nucleotide sequence: TGTGCCAGCAGTTTGTTTCCCGCAGGGACAGATACGCAGTATTTT. Translated: CASSLFPAGTDTQYF. The chain employs TRBV28 and TRBJ2-3, with D maybe TRBD1 (5 bases). Germline lookup yields CDR1 MDHEN and CDR2 SYDVKM. Trimming took 3 bases from V and 3 from J, leaving 13 bases between them. CDR3 size: 15 residues.

The chain is built from TRBV12-5 and TRBJ2-2; D is perhaps TRBD1 (5 bases). Germline loops: CDR1 LGHNT, CDR2 FRNRAP. There are 14 residues in the CDR3. Trimming cost V 4 bases and J 6 bases, with 12 bases left between them. The CDR3: CASGWAGIAGELFF. The CDR3 DNA follows: TGTGCTAGTGGTTGGGCAGGGATTGCCGGGGAGCTGTTTTTT.

The V call is TRBV7-8, the J call TRBJ2-3; D tentatively fits TRBD1 or TRBD2 (5 bases each). The CDR3 runs to 16 residues. The V gene's germline CDR1 is SGHVS and CDR2 FQNEAQ. V lost 4 bases to trimming and J lost 0 bases, with 14 bases between them. CDR3 amino acids: CASSSTSGRSTDTQYF. For the CDR3, the DNA is TGTGCCAGCAGCTCCACGTCGGGACGGAGCACAGATACGCAGTATTTT. Filled out from reference TRBV7-8 and TRBJ2-3, the complete variable domain reads GAGVSQSPRYKVAKRGQDVALRCDPISGHVSLFWYQQALGQGPEFLTYFQNEAQLDKSGLPSDRFFAERPEGSVSTLKIQRTQQEDSAVYLCASSSTSGRSTDTQYFGPGTRLTVL.

The J gene is TRBJ1-4, the V gene TRBV18; maybe TRBD1 (6 bases). V lost 6 bases and J lost 3, with 17 bases in between. CDR3 length: 16 residues. Looked up from germline, CDR1 is KGHSH and CDR2 is LQKENI. DNA for the CDR3: TGTGCCAGCTCCCTGGACAGTTTTCTTTCTAATGAAAAACTGTTTTTT. Translating gives CASSLDSFLSNEKLFF.

The J gene is TRBJ2-1, the V gene TRBV5-4; D assignment may be TRBD1 or TRBD2 (5 bases each). Trimming removed 4 bases at V and 3 bases at J, with 11 bases between. The length of the CDR3 is 14 residues. Per germline, CDR1 SGHNT and CDR2 YYREEE (reference sequence). The CDR3 reads CASSRGPGYNEQFF. CDR3 bases: TGTGCCAGCAGCCGGGGACCTGGCTACAATGAGCAGTTCTTC.

This clone occurred a few times. The chain uses TRBV28 and TRBJ1-5; 8 bases are shared with TRBD1. Germline V gene data show CDR1 as MDHEN and CDR2 as SYDVKM. Trimming at V came to 6 bases and at J to 7 bases, leaving 8 bases not matched to a gene. There are 14 residues in the CDR3. The CDR3 nucleotides read TGTGCCAGCAGACCCGGACAGGGAGGACAGCCCCAGCATTTT. This gives the protein CASRPGQGGQPQHF.

This chain connects TRBV7-2 to TRBJ1-1; D is undetermined. V lost 1 base to trimming and J lost 3 bases, with 6 bases between them. Germline V CDR1 and CDR2: SGHTA, FQGNSA. The CDR3 has 13 amino acids. The CDR3 here is CASSLELYTEAFF. The CDR3 DNA sequence: TGTGCCAGCAGCTTAGAATTGTACACTGAAGCTTTCTTT.

The V gene is TRBV19, the J gene TRBJ2-2; 7 bases line up with TRBD1. The CDR3 has 15 amino acids. Germline V gene sequence: CDR1 LNHDA, CDR2 SQIVND (reference sequence). The J segment lost 0 bases and the V segment lost 8 bases, leaving 6 bases of the junction unmatched. The CDR3 sequence is CASWTGTANTGELFF. Written as DNA, the CDR3 is TGTGCCAGTTGGACCGGGACAGCGAACACCGGGGAGCTGTTTTTT. Supplemented by reference TRBV19 and TRBJ2-2, the full variable domain reads DGGITQSPKYLFRKEGQNVTLSCEQNLNHDAMYWYRQDPGQGLRLIYYSQIVNDFQKGDIAEGYSVSREKKESFPLTVTSAQKNPTAFYLCASWTGTANTGELFFGEGSRLTVL.

This chain joins TRBV28 and TRBJ1-2; maybe TRBD1 (6 bases). Germline assignment: CDR1 MDHEN and CDR2 SYDVKM. Trimming removed 5 bases from V and 8 bases from J, with 21 bases in between. This CDR3 is 15 amino acids long. The CDR3 DNA follows: TGTGCCAGCAGTGCCCCATCGAGGGGGGTTTGGGGCTACACCTTC. Translation: CASSAPSRGVWGYTF.

This clone is termed medium-sized. The chain combines TRBV18 with TRBJ2-3, with TRBD2 as a possible D gene (5 bases). Germline CDR1 is KGHSH and CDR2 is LQKENI. The CDR3 runs to 16 residues. The V and J ends lost 0 bases and 0 bases respectively, with 10 bases between them. The CDR3 spells CASSPPGDSSTDTQYF. The CDR3 DNA reads TGTGCCAGCTCACCACCGGGAGACTCTAGCACAGATACGCAGTATTTT.

This chain joins TRBV12-5 and TRBJ1-5; D is unclear. The CDR3 has 16 amino acids. CDR1 is LGHNT and CDR2 is FRNRAP in the germline V gene. The ends were cut back, 4 bases at V and 3 bases at J, with 16 bases in the middle. CDR3 protein: CASGYGNLGNNQPQHF. The CDR3 DNA reads as TGTGCTAGTGGTTATGGGAATTTGGGTAACAATCAGCCCCAGCATTTT.

This sequence joins TRBV5-1 and TRBJ2-5, with D possibly being TRBD2 (5 bases). The germline CDR1 and CDR2 sequences are SGHRS and YFSETQ. The ends were cut back, 0 bases at V and 4 bases at J, with 10 bases in the middle. There are 14 residues in the CDR3. The DNA of the CDR3 is TGCGCCAGCAGCTTGGAGGTGGGGAGAGAGACCCAGTACTTC. Translated, it gives CASSLEVGRETQYF.

This chain joins TRBV5-4 and TRBJ2-3; 9 bases match TRBD2. The V gene end was trimmed by 7 bases and the J gene end by 3 bases; junction bases not matched to a gene: 3. From germline, CDR1 is SGHNT and CDR2 YYREEE (reference sequence). This CDR3 spans 13 amino acids. The chain's CDR3 is CASQLAGTDTQYF. The CDR3 DNA is TGTGCCAGCCAGCTAGCGGGGACAGATACGCAGTATTTT. The whole variable domain, filled in from reference TRBV5-4 and TRBJ2-3, reads ETGVTQSPTHLIKTRGQQVTLRCSSQSGHNTVSWYQQALGQGPQFIFQYYREEENGRGNFPPRFSGLQFPNYSSELNVNALELDDSALYLCASQLAGTDTQYFGPGTRLTVL.

This clone showed up just a few times. DNA of the CDR3: TGTGCCTGGAGTGTAGACCCCTCCAGGGCTAGTTACAATGAGCAGTTCTTC. Translated: CAWSVDPSRASYNEQFF. This chain joins TRBV30 and TRBJ2-1; tentative D call: TRBD1 (5 bases). V was clipped by 0 bases and J by 4 bases, with 19 bases between them. The CDR3 has 17 amino acids. The germline V gene has CDR1 GTSNPN and CDR2 SVGIG (reference sequence). The full variable domain, rest sourced from reference TRBV30 and TRBJ2-1, is SQTIHQWPATLVQPVGSPLSLECTVEGTSNPNLYWYRQAAGRGLQLLFYSVGIGQISSEVPQNLSASRPQDRQFILSSKKLLLSDSGFYLCAWSVDPSRASYNEQFFGPGTRLTVL.

This chain uses TRBV30 with TRBJ2-5; 10 nucleotides line up with TRBD1. Losses at the gene ends were 3 bases for V and 5 bases for J; bases not matched to a gene: 6. The CDR3 is 14 residues long. Germline CDR1 and CDR2: GTSNPN and SVGIG (reference sequence). The DNA of the CDR3 is TGTGCCTGGAGGCGACAGGGGGCAGATGAGACCCAGTACTTC. The encoded protein is CAWRRQGADETQYF.

This clone was observed once. V and J are TRBV19 and TRBJ2-2; D remains ambiguous. The CDR3 extends over 13 amino acids. V lost 8 bases, J lost 1 base, and 8 bases lay in between. The germline CDR1 and CDR2 sequences are LNHDA and SQIVND (reference sequence). CDR3 loop: CASEALNTGELFF. CDR3 coding DNA: TGTGCCAGTGAAGCCCTGAACACCGGGGAGCTGTTTTTT.

Here the CDR3 DNA reads TGTGCCAGCACAAAGGGGTACACTGAAGCTTTCTTT. Protein sequence: CASTKGYTEAFF. The rearrangement uses TRBV25-1 and TRBJ1-1; D is possibly TRBD1 (5 bases). V was pared by 7 bases and J by 3 bases, with 9 bases between. The germline gives CDR1 MGHDK, CDR2 SYGVNS. This CDR3 is 12 amino acids long. The variable domain in full, completed from reference TRBV25-1 and TRBJ1-1, reads EADIYQTPRYLVIGTGKKITLECSQTMGHDKMYWYQQDPGMELHLIHYSYGVNSTEKGDLSSESTVSRIRTEHFPLTLESARPSHTSQYLCASTKGYTEAFFGQGTRLTVV.

The chain carries TRBV5-1 and TRBJ1-5; D perhaps matches TRBD1 (6 bases). The CDR3 is 15 amino acids. The germline V gene has CDR1 SGHRS and CDR2 YFSETQ. V was clipped by 4 bases and J by 0 bases, with 11 bases between them. The CDR3 bases are TGCGCCAGCAGCCCCGGACAGTATAGCAATCAGCCCCAGCATTTT. The encoded protein is CASSPGQYSNQPQHF.

This clone was counted a single time. Compared with germline, one end of the junction differs, possibly owing to a read error. The chain links TRBV5-1 to TRBJ2-6; tentatively, D is TRBD1 (6 bases). Germline V lookup: CDR1 SGHRS, CDR2 YFSETQ. The CDR3 has 15 residues. The CDR3 bases are TGCGCAAGCAGACAGGACAGCTCTGGGGCCAACGTCCTGACTTTC. Protein: CASRQDSSGANVLTF.

This clone was observed a few times. The chain recombines TRBV27 with TRBJ1-6; TRBD1 matches at 8 bases. Unmatched junction bases numbered 10, after V lost 5 bases and J lost 7 bases. Germline loops: CDR1 MNHEY, CDR2 SMNVEV (reference sequence). There are 16 residues in the CDR3. The CDR3 is CASSQSGQGRNSPLHF. The DNA for the CDR3 is TGTGCCAGCAGTCAATCCGGACAGGGAAGAAATTCACCCCTCCACTTT.

The chain has TRBV19 and TRBJ1-4, with D possibly matching TRBD1 (6 bases). This CDR3 spans 16 amino acids. The germline CDR1 and CDR2 sequences are LNHDA and SQIVND (reference sequence). The V gene lost 4 bases and the J gene lost 6 bases, with 18 bases spanning the gap. CDR3 region: CASSTLAVEGDEKLFF. The CDR3 coding sequence is TGTGCCAGTAGTACCCTCGCAGTGGAGGGGGATGAAAAACTGTTTTTT.

The chain employs TRBV6-6 and TRBJ1-2; no firm D call. Germline loops: CDR1 MNHNY, CDR2 SVGAGI (reference sequence). The CDR3 extends over 12 amino acids. Trimming pared 10 bases from V and 2 bases from J, leaving 11 bases between. The CDR3 sequence is CATLDTNYGYTF. Written as DNA, the CDR3 is TGTGCCACTCTTGACACCAACTATGGCTACACCTTC.

The chain recombines TRBV18 with TRBJ2-7; D may be TRBD1 or TRBD2 (5 bases each). From germline, CDR1 is KGHSH and CDR2 LQKENI. This CDR3 comprises 12 residues. Trimming pared 2 bases from V and 9 bases from J, leaving 11 bases between. As DNA, the CDR3 is TGTGCCAGCTCACCAGGGGGAGAAGGGCAGTACTTC. This encodes CASSPGGEGQYF.

This chain uses TRBV5-4 with TRBJ1-2; 9 bases map to TRBD1. Per germline, CDR1 SGHNT and CDR2 YYREEE (reference sequence). J lost 6 bases, V lost 4 bases, and 1 base had no gene match. CDR3 size: 12 residues. CDR3 nucleotide sequence: TGTGCCAGCAGCCGGGACAGGGATGGCTACACCTTC. This encodes CASSRDRDGYTF. Filled out from reference TRBV5-4 and TRBJ1-2, the complete variable domain reads ETGVTQSPTHLIKTRGQQVTLRCSSQSGHNTVSWYQQALGQGPQFIFQYYREEENGRGNFPPRFSGLQFPNYSSELNVNALELDDSALYLCASSRDRDGYTFGSGTRLTVV.